This is a list of T cell receptor beta chains from one sample in a study of early stage breast cancer tumors. Assay: immunoSEQ multiplex PCR; the TCRdb copy retains only in-frame clones and omits some. The data contain roughly 14,000 clones, about four fifths of them seen just once; the ten biggest clones take up about 4.9%. The material sequenced was normal breast tissue next to the tumor. These receptors were taken from a person between 30 and 45 years old with breast cancer. The CDR3 runs from the conserved cysteine through the conserved F or W.

TRBV6-5 | CASSYGGSTEAFF
TRBV6-6 | CASDFRERGETQYF
TRBV28 | CASSTLRHRGTDTQYF
TRBV4-3 | CASSQEARATDTQYF
TRBV19 | CASSILFSGQGGDGYTF
TRBV27 | CASSPYPYEKLFF
TRBV4-1 | CASSHRLAGGYEQYF
TRBV4-3 | CASSQDPGYYEQYF
TRBV19 | CASSHASGRGGGELFF
TRBV5-4 | CASSLEQGRYGYTF
TRBV2 | CASSDPTSDKNIQYF